These 25 T cell receptor beta chains were all obtained from the same sample, sequenced in a study of regulatory T cells in long-lasting Graves disease. Scientists built the TCR library using RNA that was extracted from PBMCs. TCRdb ran MiXCR on the reads and lists one entry per CDR3 protein. The sample consists of over a thousand distinct CDR3 sequences, roughly 50% of them appearing once. The source material was peripheral blood mononuclear cells (PBMCs), sampled with antithyroid drug treatment, in newly diagnosed or persistent Graves disease (not recorded which). These TCRs come from a female donor with Graves disease.

This clonotype has more than one count but fewer than ten. CDR3 amino acids: CATSRERQGYQPQHF. The CDR3 DNA follows: TGTGCCACCAGCAGAGAGAGACAGGGGTATCAGCCCCAGCATTTT. The J gene is TRBJ1-5, the V gene TRBV15; TRBD1 matches at 8 bases. V shed 0 bases, J shed 5 bases, and the junction held 3 bases outside the gene matches. Germline V gene data show CDR1 as LNHNV and CDR2 as YYDKDF (reference sequence). The CDR3 consists of 15 residues.

This clonotype was seen once. V and J are TRBV28 and TRBJ1-1; maybe TRBD1 (6 bases). CDR1 and CDR2 (germline): MDHEN, SYDVKM. The V and J ends lost 1 base and 4 bases respectively, with 13 bases between them. The CDR3 spans 15 residues. The CDR3 spells CASSLYTGKTTEAFF. The DNA of the CDR3 is TGTGCCAGCAGTTTATACACAGGGAAGACCACTGAAGCTTTCTTT.

In its sample, this clonotype was seen a few times. The rearrangement joins TRBV18 to TRBJ2-3; D uncertain. Germline V gene lookup returns CDR1 KGHSH and CDR2 LQKENI. Between the trimmed V and J ends, which lost 5 bases and 0 bases, there was a span of 0 bases. This CDR3 contains 11 residues. The DNA of the CDR3 is TGTGCCAGCTCAAGCACAGATACGCAGTATTTT. Residues: CASSSTDTQYF.

This clonotype was seen a handful of times. The J gene is TRBJ2-1, the V gene TRBV12-3 or TRBV12-4; 14 bases map to TRBD2. V shed 4 bases and J 4 bases; nucleotides not matched to a gene: 21. The CDR3 is 22 amino acids. The CDR3 protein is CASSSRPGLAGGILPQYNEQFF. In DNA, the CDR3 is TGTGCCAGCAGTTCCCGCCCCGGACTAGCGGGAGGTATTCTCCCACAGTACAATGAGCAGTTCTTC.

This clonotype was seen a handful of times. The rearrangement joins TRBV9 to TRBJ1-3; D gene uncertain. CDR1 and CDR2 from the germline V gene are SGDLS and YYNGEE. This CDR3 has 16 amino acids. Trimming cost V 0 bases and J 0 bases, with 10 bases left between them. CDR3 sequence: CASSVGPRSSGNTIYF. CDR3 DNA sequence: TGTGCCAGCAGCGTAGGCCCCCGGAGCTCTGGAAACACCATATATTTT.

This clonotype was picked up a small number of times. This rearrangement joins TRBV28 to TRBJ2-1; TRBD2 matches at 14 bases. Germline CDR1 and CDR2: MDHEN and SYDVKM. The trim removed 2 bases at V and 4 bases at J, leaving 4 bases unmatched. The CDR3 has 17 residues. CDR3 DNA sequence: TGTGCCAGCAGTTTAGGGACTAGCGGGAGTTTTTACAATGAGCAGTTCTTC. It translates to CASSLGTSGSFYNEQFF.

The CDR3 reads CASSQEGQLLAKNIQYF. In nucleotides, the CDR3 is TGTGCCAGCAGCCAAGAAGGACAGCTTCTAGCCAAAAACATTCAGTACTTC. The V call is TRBV14, the J call TRBJ2-4; tentatively, D is TRBD1 (6 bases). The germline gives CDR1 SGHDN, CDR2 FVKESK. This CDR3 spans 17 amino acids. V shed 0 bases and J shed 0 bases, with 12 bases lying between them. Together with reference TRBV14 and TRBJ2-4, the CDR3 gives the full variable domain: EAGVTQFPSHSVIEKGQTVTLRCDPISGHDNLYWYRRVMGKEIKFLLHFVKESKQDESGMPNNRFLAERTGGTYSTLKVQPAELEDSGVYFCASSQEGQLLAKNIQYFGAGTRLSVL.

This clonotype occurred a few times. This chain connects TRBV3-1 to TRBJ2-2; D is undetermined. Germline lookup yields CDR1 LGHDT and CDR2 YNNKEL (reference sequence). CDR3 size: 13 residues. V was clipped by 4 bases and J by 3 bases, with 6 bases between them. The CDR3 spells CASSRTYTGELFF. The CDR3 DNA is TGTGCCAGCAGCCGTACCTACACCGGGGAGCTGTTTTTT.

V usage is TRBV5-1 and J usage is TRBJ2-7; D is possibly TRBD2 (6 bases). Per germline, CDR1 SGHRS and CDR2 YFSETQ. V was shortened by 4 bases and J by 5 bases, with 16 bases between the two germline ends. This CDR3 has 14 residues. The DNA for the CDR3 is TGCGCCAGCAGCCCCTGGGGGACTGGCGACGAGCAGTACTTC. Amino acids: CASSPWGTGDEQYF.

The chain combines TRBV11-2 with TRBJ2-1; D is unresolved. V lost 5 bases, J lost 6 bases, and 11 bases lay in between. The germline CDR1 and CDR2 sequences are SGHAT and FQNNGV. This CDR3 spans 13 amino acids. The CDR3 DNA reads TGTGCCAGCAGCCCGAGGACCGGCAATGAGCAGTTCTTC. Its protein is CASSPRTGNEQFF.

In its sample, this clonotype was seen a few times. The chain joins TRBV7-9 to TRBJ2-3; a possible D gene is TRBD1 (7 bases). Trimming removed 7 bases at V and 2 bases at J, with 16 bases between. This CDR3 region has 15 residues. Germline CDR1 SEHNR, CDR2 FQNEAQ (reference sequence). The CDR3 sequence is CASTPRQGLTDTQYF. The CDR3 DNA follows: TGTGCCAGCACCCCCAGACAGGGACTCACAGATACGCAGTATTTT.

The V call is TRBV28, the J call TRBJ2-7, with TRBD1 matching over 10 bases. The trim removed 5 bases at V and 3 bases at J, leaving 4 bases unmatched. Per germline, CDR1 MDHEN and CDR2 SYDVKM. This CDR3 has 14 residues. CDR3 in amino acids: CASSARDRGYEQYF. The CDR3 DNA reads TGTGCCAGCAGTGCCCGGGACAGGGGCTACGAGCAGTACTTC.

This clonotype was picked up a small number of times. This rearrangement joins TRBV20-1 to TRBJ2-7, with TRBD2 as a possible D gene (6 bases). Between the trimmed V and J ends, which lost 0 bases and 0 bases, there was a span of 12 bases. This CDR3 contains 15 residues. The germline CDR1 and CDR2 sequences are DFQATT and SNEGSKA (reference sequence). CDR3 residues: CSARDLRGSSYEQYF. The CDR3 region has the DNA TGCAGTGCTAGAGATTTGCGGGGTAGCTCCTACGAGCAGTACTTC.

This clonotype appeared a few times. The chain has TRBV4-1 and TRBJ2-3, with 7 bases lining up with TRBD2. The ends lost 3 bases at V and 1 base at J; junction bases unmatched: 7. CDR1 and CDR2 from the germline V gene are MGHRA and YSYEKL. The CDR3 has 16 amino acids. The CDR3 protein is CASSQKAGVGTDTQYF. In DNA, the CDR3 is TGCGCCAGCAGCCAGAAGGCGGGAGTTGGCACAGATACGCAGTATTTT.

The chain recombines TRBV24-1 with TRBJ2-1; possibly TRBD1 or TRBD2 for D (5 bases each). Trimming pared 8 bases from V and 4 bases from J, leaving 11 bases between. This CDR3 is built from 13 residues. Per germline, CDR1 KGHDR and CDR2 SFDVKD. This CDR3 reads CATTVGDYNEQFF. Written as DNA, the CDR3 is TGTGCCACCACGGTGGGGGATTACAATGAGCAGTTCTTC.

This clonotype was seen a few times. The chain combines TRBV5-1 with TRBJ1-1, with D tentatively TRBD1 (6 bases). Trimming took 0 bases from V and 0 from J, leaving 12 bases between them. The CDR3 loop spans 16 amino acids. Per the germline V gene, CDR1 is SGHRS and CDR2 is YFSETQ. CDR3 coding DNA: TGCGCCAGCAGCTTGGCCGAGGGGGGGATGAACACTGAAGCTTTCTTT. Protein product: CASSLAEGGMNTEAFF.

The gene calls are TRBV28 and TRBJ1-1, with a weak D call TRBD1 (6 bases). V was shortened by 5 bases and J by 5 bases, with 18 bases between the two germline ends. Germline V CDR1 and CDR2: MDHEN, SYDVKM. The CDR3 contains 15 residues. CDR3 sequence: CASSQTGHWGTEAFF. CDR3 nucleotide sequence: TGTGCCAGCAGTCAAACGGGACACTGGGGGACTGAAGCTTTCTTT.

This clonotype was seen only once. The chain has TRBV28 and TRBJ2-7; TRBD2 agrees at 14 bases. The germline CDR1 and CDR2 sequences are MDHEN and SYDVKM. V shed 6 bases, J shed 5 bases, and the junction held 6 bases outside the gene matches. This CDR3 is built from 15 residues. The CDR3 coding sequence is TGTGCCAGCAGCCTCCGACTAGCGGGAGGGCACGAGCAGTACTTC. Its protein product is CASSLRLAGGHEQYF.

This chain connects TRBV7-3 to TRBJ2-3; 7 bases are shared with TRBD1. The V segment lost 5 bases and the J segment 1 base; nucleotides outside the gene matches: 3. The germline CDR1 and CDR2 sequences are SGHTA and FQGTGA. This CDR3 is built from 14 residues. CDR3 region: CASSPDRGTDTQYF. Written as DNA, the CDR3 is TGTGCCAGCAGCCCTGACAGGGGCACAGATACGCAGTATTTT.

The chain is built from TRBV29-1 and TRBJ1-1; D is uncertain. From germline, CDR1 is SQVTM and CDR2 ANQGSEA. Trimming took off 3 bases at V and 6 bases at J, with 11 bases between the two ends. This CDR3 is built from 12 residues. The CDR3 protein is CSVEGLISEAFF. The CDR3 region has the DNA TGCAGCGTTGAGGGGTTAATTTCTGAAGCTTTCTTT.

This clonotype was detected only a few times. V and J are TRBV27 and TRBJ2-1; 10 nucleotides agree with TRBD2. V trimming: 1 base; J trimming: 5 bases; junction bases outside the gene matches: 5. This CDR3 region has 16 residues. Per germline, CDR1 MNHEY and CDR2 SMNVEV (reference sequence). CDR3 amino acids: CASSLWGTSVDNEQFF. The CDR3 region has the DNA TGTGCCAGCAGTTTATGGGGGACTAGCGTAGACAATGAGCAGTTCTTC.

This chain connects TRBV20-1 to TRBJ2-2, with 8 bases lining up with TRBD1. The junction had 15 bases not matched to a gene; V was cut back by 2 bases and J by 7 bases. The V gene's germline CDR1 is DFQATT and CDR2 SNEGSKA (reference sequence). The CDR3 covers 17 residues. The CDR3 spells CSARPASTQGAGGELFF. The CDR3 DNA reads TGCAGTGCTAGACCCGCGTCAACCCAGGGGGCCGGCGGGGAGCTGTTTTTT.

This clonotype ranks as hyperexpanded (1% or more). This chain uses TRBV5-1 with TRBJ2-1; 7 bases are shared with TRBD2. The junction had 12 bases not matched to a gene; V was cut back by 7 bases and J by 5 bases. The germline CDR1 and CDR2 sequences are SGHRS and YFSETQ. CDR3 length: 15 residues. CDR3 amino acids: CASCKGGSYDNEQFF. The DNA for the CDR3 is TGCGCCAGCTGCAAGGGCGGGAGTTATGACAATGAGCAGTTCTTC.

This clonotype appeared a few times. The chain links TRBV28 to TRBJ2-1; 12 bases are shared with TRBD2. The CDR3 length is 15 residues. The V and J ends lost 6 bases and 5 bases, in that order; junction bases with no gene match: 5. The germline CDR1 and CDR2 sequences are MDHEN and SYDVKM. The CDR3 DNA sequence: TGTGCCAGCAGGCGGGGACTAGCGGGTCACAATGAGCAGTTCTTC. This sequence encodes CASRRGLAGHNEQFF.

This chain's CDR3 is CASSTGRSSYEQYF. CDR3 sequence (DNA): TGTGCCAGCAGCACCGGGCGAAGCTCCTACGAGCAGTACTTC. The V gene is TRBV28, the J gene TRBJ2-7; D is undetermined. Germline loops: CDR1 MDHEN, CDR2 SYDVKM. The CDR3 contains 14 residues. Trimming cost V 6 bases and J 0 bases, with 12 bases left between them.